Listed below are T cell receptor beta chains from one sample, sequenced in a study of shared clonotypes between healthy human individuals. Sequenced by immunoSEQ multiplex PCR; TCRdb stores in-frame clones only, minus some. The repertoire has around 2,000,000 clones, over 85% of them found once; the top ten carry 1.2%. The sequencing sample was made of naive CD8+ T cells sorted from blood. These receptors were taken from a young man in good health. The CDR3 runs from the conserved cysteine through the conserved F or W. Each record gives: clone size, J gene, D gene, V gene, CDR3 protein, CDR3 DNA. A D gene is named only where the DNA matches it firmly. The size entry is marked missing in some rows and otherwise reads once, few, many or a size class.

- TRBJ2-1 TRBD2 TRBV13 CASSLGLAGSHSYNEQFF TGTGCCAGCAGCCTGGGACTAGCGGGATCTCACTCCTACAATGAGCAGTTCTTC
- TRBJ2-3 - TRBV21-1 CAWTSGILQYF TGTGCCTGGACTAGCGGGATCCTGCAGTATTTT
- TRBJ2-1 - TRBV7-9 CASSFPAGVEQFF TGTGCCAGCAGCTTCCCGGCCGGGGTCGAGCAGTTCTTC
- TRBJ1-2 - TRBV27 CASSLGHGMGYTF TGTGCCAGCAGTTTAGGGCACGGGATGGGCTACACCTTC
- TRBJ2-1 TRBD2 TRBV7-9 CASSLGTRMNEQFF TGTGCCAGCAGCTTAGGGACTAGAATGAATGAGCAGTTCTTC
once TRBJ1-1 - TRBV13 CASSPNYVGGGGTEAFF TGTGCCAGCAGCCCGAACTATGTGGGGGGAGGAGGCACTGAAGCTTTCTTT
- TRBJ2-7 TRBD1 TRBV7-9 CASSPGQGYEQYF TGTGCCAGCAGCCCAGGACAGGGGTACGAGCAGTACTTC
- TRBJ2-1 TRBD1 TRBV15 CATSRDWGQEQFF TGTGCCACCAGCAGAGATTGGGGACAGGAGCAGTTCTTC
- TRBJ2-7 - TRBV29-1 CSVQGGISYEQYF TGCAGCGTTCAGGGGGGCATCTCCTACGAGCAGTACTTC
- TRBJ2-1 - TRBV9 CASSPLGARVNEQFF TGTGCCAGCAGCCCCCTGGGGGCTAGGGTCAATGAGCAGTTCTTC
- TRBJ2-5 TRBD1 TRBV2 CASSGWDRGQETQYF TGTGCCAGCAGTGGTTGGGACAGGGGACAAGAGACCCAGTACTTC
- TRBJ2-3 - TRBV28 CASSTNSNRERTDTQYF TGTGCCAGCAGCACCAACTCCAACAGGGAGCGGACAGATACGCAGTATTTT
few TRBJ1-2 - TRBV7-9 CASSASIDPNYGYTF TGTGCCAGCAGCGCCTCGATAGACCCTAACTATGGCTACACCTTC
- TRBJ2-3 - TRBV9 CASSTWGRFGTDTQYF TGTGCCAGCAGCACCTGGGGGCGTTTTGGGACAGATACGCAGTATTTT
- TRBJ1-5 - TRBV27 CASSLSSGYSNQPQHF TGTGCCAGCAGTTTATCGTCAGGGTATAGCAATCAGCCCCAGCATTTT
- TRBJ1-5 TRBD1 TRBV2 CANSRTGGDQPQHF TGTGCCAACAGCAGGACAGGGGGAGATCAGCCCCAGCATTTT
- TRBJ2-7 - TRBV6-6 CASSRGGYPSYEQYF TGTGCCAGCAGCCGCGGAGGGTACCCCTCCTACGAGCAGTACTTC
- TRBJ1-2 - TRBV27 CASSLTGDYGYTF TGTGCCAGCAGTTTAACTGGGGACTATGGCTACACCTTC
- TRBJ2-7 - TRBV4-1 CASSQERASGLSSYEQYF TGCGCCAGCAGCCAAGAAAGGGCCAGCGGCCTAAGCTCCTACGAGCAGTACTTC
- TRBJ2-1 TRBD2 TRBV7-7 CASSRTSGRNNEQFF TGTGCTAGCAGCAGGACTAGCGGGAGGAACAATGAGCAGTTCTTC
- TRBJ1-5 TRBD1 TRBV28 CASSLPPRQGVNQPQHF TGTGCCAGCAGTTTACCCCCTCGACAGGGGGTCAATCAGCCCCAGCATTTT
- TRBJ2-3 TRBD2 TRBV27 CASGQLAGEDTQYF TGTGCCAGCGGCCAACTAGCGGGAGAAGATACGCAGTATTTT
- TRBJ2-7 - TRBV27 CASSLGGRIFEQYF TGTGCCAGCAGTTTAGGTGGGAGAATCTTCGAGCAGTACTTC
- TRBJ1-5 - TRBV19 CASIAGMGGSNQPQHF TGTGCCAGTATCGCCGGCATGGGTGGGAGCAATCAGCCCCAGCATTTT
once TRBJ2-7 - TRBV21-1 CASSKGLLTYEQYF TGTGCCAGCAGCAAGGGACTCCTAACCTACGAGCAGTACTTC
- TRBJ1-2 - TRBV9 CASSPRAVAHGYTF TGTGCCAGCAGCCCAAGAGCCGTGGCACATGGCTACACCTTC
- TRBJ2-2 - TRBV7-9 CASSWAVVNTGELFF TGTGCCAGCAGCTGGGCAGTGGTGAACACCGGGGAGCTGTTTTTT
- TRBJ1-6 - TRBV5-8 CASSEPGTTIGHNSPLHF TGTGCCAGCAGCGAGCCCGGGACCACTATAGGGCATAATTCACCCCTCCACTTT
- TRBJ1-4 TRBD1 TRBV7-6 CASSSFEGQGDSEKLFF TGTGCCAGCAGCTCATTTGAAGGACAGGGGGATAGTGAAAAACTGTTTTTT
- TRBJ2-5 TRBD2 TRBV9 CASSVAGGAETQYF TGTGCCAGCAGCGTAGCGGGAGGCGCAGAGACCCAGTACTTC
- TRBJ2-7 - TRBV5-1 CASSSEAGAGLEQYF TGCGCCAGCAGCTCCGAGGCAGGTGCCGGGCTAGAGCAGTACTTC
- TRBJ1-4 - TRBV28 CASSHTGEGVEKLFF TGTGCCAGCAGTCATACTGGGGAGGGCGTTGAAAAACTGTTTTTT
once TRBJ2-7 - TRBV5-5 CASSIRDTLYEQYF TGTGCCAGCAGCATTCGGGACACTCTCTACGAGCAGTACTTC
- TRBJ2-3 TRBD2 TRBV23-1 CASSQWGTSGRLTDTQYF TGCGCCAGCAGTCAATGGGGGACTAGCGGGAGGCTCACAGATACGCAGTATTTT
- TRBJ1-1 - TRBV27 CASSLEGVTEAFF TGTGCCAGCAGTTTGGAGGGTGTCACTGAAGCTTTCTTT
few TRBJ2-7 TRBD2 TRBV5-1 CASSLLAGDYEQYF TGCGCCAGCAGCTTACTAGCGGGGGACTACGAGCAGTACTTC
- TRBJ1-2 - TRBV6-1 CASSEGHPGYGYTF TGTGCCAGCAGTGAAGGGCATCCCGGATATGGCTACACCTTC
- TRBJ1-1 - TRBV6-5 CASSYSEGDTEAFF TGTGCCAGCAGTTACTCCGAGGGGGACACTGAAGCTTTCTTT
- TRBJ2-7 - TRBV4-1 CASSQELGTYEQYF TGCGCCAGCAGCCAAGAATTAGGGACCTACGAGCAGTACTTC
- TRBJ2-7 - TRBV27 CASSLSAEAYEQYF TGTGCCAGCAGTTTATCAGCGGAGGCCTACGAGCAGTACTTC
- TRBJ2-7 TRBD2 TRBV11-2 CASSLGTSALGSYEQYF TGTGCCAGCAGCTTAGGGACTAGCGCCCTGGGGTCCTACGAGCAGTACTTC